Listed here is a single TCR beta chain. This specimen comes from a study of response to subunit inactivated influenza vaccine. This CDR3 comprises 15 residues. V was shortened by 1 base and J by 1 base, with 11 bases between the two germline ends. CDR1 is SGHRS, CDR2 YFSETQ, per germline. TCRdb reanalysed the RT-PCR reads using MiXCR and keeps one entry per CDR3 protein. The data hold some 570,000 distinct CDR3 sequences, with about 11% observed a single time. These data were also filed under a second study, of T cells expressing NK-cell markers. From that report: With UMIs, 5'RACE template switching was used to make TCR beta cDNA.

V gene TRBV5-1 combines with J gene TRBJ1-1; weak D call: TRBD1 (6 bases). Sequenced here: PBMCs from blood, sampled on the day of vaccination. The origin of this receptor is a man aged 50 or older who received an inactivated influenza vaccine. CDR3 protein: CASSLLTGRNTEAFF. In DNA, the CDR3 is TGCGCCAGCAGCTTGCTCACAGGGAGGAACACTGAAGCTTTCTTT.